What follows describes a single TCR beta chain. Its antigen is still unknown. Donors included only healthy HIV-negative adults lacking recent acute infections or vaccinations. This sample stems from a study of shared clonotypes between healthy human individuals. Study overall: Per-donor plates numbered three CD4 naive, three CD4 memory, two CD8 naive and one CD8 memory. General observations from the study: An expected dependence of interdonor clonotype sharing on sequencing depth was noted.

Sequencing was performed with immunoSEQ multiplex PCR; in TCRdb, only in-frame clones are kept and a portion is missing. Seen here are nearly 750,000 clones, over 55% observed once, and the top ten hold under 2%. Trimming pared 1 base from V and 4 bases from J, leaving 16 bases between. Germline V gene data show CDR1 as SEHNR and CDR2 as FQNEAQ (reference sequence). CDR3 length: 16 amino acids. This TCR was sampled from a woman aged 25 to 39 in good health. The sample consisted of memory CD4+ T cells sorted from blood. The sample's subset: CD45RA-negative fraction. The rearrangement uses TRBV7-9 and TRBJ1-1; D ambiguous. CDR3 nucleotide sequence: TGTGCCAGCAGCTTAGGGCGGGGTGCGGGGTCCACTGAAGCTTTCTTT. Encoded protein: CASSLGRGAGSTEAFF.